Listed below are T cell receptor beta chains from one sample, sequenced in a study of cytomegalovirus exposure and HLA in healthy donors. Assay used: immunoSEQ multiplex PCR; TCRdb lists only in-frame clones, some missing. Here the sample spans about 130,000 clones, almost 80% being singletons. Sequencing input: PBMCs. The receptors originated from a female donor in good health and CMV-seronegative. The CDR3 runs from the conserved cysteine through the conserved F or W. A D gene is named only where the DNA matches it firmly. The size entry is marked missing in some rows and otherwise reads once, few, many or a size class.

size | J | V | D | CDR3 | DNA
. | TRBJ2-5 | TRBV2 | . | CASSLELQETQYF | TGTGCCAGCAGCCTAGAGTTGCAAGAGACCCAGTACTTC
. | TRBJ2-2 | TRBV9 | . | CASRGAELTGELFF | TGTGCCAGCAGGGGAGCAGAGCTCACCGGGGAGCTGTTTTTT
. | TRBJ2-7 | TRBV4-1 | TRBD2 | CASSLRTSGIYEQYF | TGCGCCAGCAGCTTAAGGACTAGCGGAATTTACGAGCAGTACTTC
few | TRBJ2-7 | TRBV4-2 | . | CASSQGLGAGLEQYF | TGTGCCAGCAGCCAAGGATTGGGGGCTGGGCTCGAGCAGTACTTC
. | TRBJ2-3 | TRBV27 | TRBD2 | CASSWTSADTQYF | TGTGCCAGCAGTTGGACTAGCGCAGATACGCAGTATTTT
. | TRBJ2-2 | TRBV18 | . | CASSPTSRDPTGGELFF | TGTGCCAGCTCACCTACTTCGCGCGACCCGACGGGCGGGGAGCTGTTTTTT
. | TRBJ1-3 | TRBV28 | . | CASSLDSSSGNTIYF | TGTGCCAGCAGTTTGGACAGTAGCTCTGGAAACACCATATATTTT
. | TRBJ2-2 | TRBV5-1 | . | CASSLQQANTGELFF | TGCGCCAGCAGCTTGCAACAAGCGAACACCGGGGAGCTGTTTTTT
. | TRBJ2-1 | TRBV13 | TRBD2 | CASSGPLTSGMGRDEQFF | TGTGCCAGCAGCGGCCCTTTGACTAGCGGGATGGGGAGGGATGAGCAGTTCTTC
. | TRBJ1-4 | TRBV5-6 | . | CASSLFRGEKLFF | TGTGCCAGCAGCTTGTTCAGGGGAGAAAAACTGTTTTTT
few | TRBJ1-3 | TRBV9 | . | CASSSSLSLSGNTIYF | TGTGCCAGCAGCTCCTCCCTGAGTCTCTCTGGAAACACCATATATTTT
once | TRBJ2-2 | TRBV7-6 | . | CASSSGSAFANTGELFF | TGTGCCAGCAGCTCGGGGTCAGCGTTCGCGAACACCGGGGAGCTGTTTTTT
. | TRBJ2-7 | TRBV4-1 | TRBD2 | CASSQRGLAGLYEQYF | TGCGCCAGCAGCCAACGCGGACTAGCGGGTCTCTACGAGCAGTACTTC
. | TRBJ1-1 | TRBV5-4 | . | CASSLGSRGQNTEAFF | TGTGCCAGCAGCTTGGGTTCGAGGGGACAGAACACTGAAGCTTTCTTT
. | TRBJ2-7 | TRBV18 | . | CASSPGGGGYEQYF | TGTGCCAGCTCCCCCGGGGGAGGGGGGTACGAGCAGTACTTC
. | TRBJ1-4 | TRBV5-1 | TRBD1 | CASSLDIRTGINEKLFF | TGCGCCAGCAGCCTGGATATCAGGACAGGAATAAATGAAAAACTGTTTTTT
. | TRBJ2-1 | TRBV11-2 | . | CASSLDPLYNEQFF | TGTGCCAGCAGCTTAGATCCCCTCTACAATGAGCAGTTCTTC
. | TRBJ2-7 | TRBV6-1 | TRBD1 | CASRRDSPYEQYF | TGTGCCAGCAGGAGGGACAGCCCCTACGAGCAGTACTTC
once | TRBJ2-3 | TRBV29-1 | . | CSVDTEIFSTDTQYF | TGCAGCGTTGATACGGAGATCTTTAGCACAGATACGCAGTATTTT
. | TRBJ2-5 | TRBV5-1 | . | CASSLSGSRETQYF | TGCGCCAGCAGCTTGTCAGGGTCTAGGGAGACCCAGTACTTC
few | TRBJ2-5 | TRBV9 | . | CASSFTTRGESQYF | TGTGCCAGCAGCTTCACTACCAGGGGAGAGTCCCAGTACTTC
few | TRBJ1-2 | TRBV11-2 | TRBD1 | CASSLGWDRDGYTF | TGTGCCAGCAGCTTAGGATGGGACAGGGATGGCTACACCTTC
. | TRBJ1-1 | TRBV5-4 | TRBD1 | CASSWDRGNTEAFF | TGTGCCAGCAGCTGGGACAGGGGAAACACTGAAGCTTTCTTT
. | TRBJ1-1 | TRBV11-2 | TRBD1 | CASSLNWAGGSEAFF | TGTGCCAGCAGCTTGAATTGGGCAGGGGGGAGTGAAGCTTTCTTT
few | TRBJ2-2 | TRBV29-1 | . | CSVDSLDTGELFF | TGCAGCGTTGATTCGCTAGACACCGGGGAGCTGTTTTTT
. | TRBJ1-5 | TRBV6-6 | . | CASSPPRQGSNQPQHF | TGTGCCAGCAGTCCCCCTCGGCAGGGGTCCAATCAGCCCCAGCATTTT
. | TRBJ1-2 | TRBV28 | TRBD1 | CASSMTGVYGYTF | TGTGCCAGCAGCATGACAGGGGTTTATGGCTACACCTTC
. | TRBJ2-1 | TRBV7-7 | . | CASSLQQPFGNEQFF | TGTGCTAGCAGCTTACAACAGCCCTTTGGGAATGAGCAGTTCTTC
few | TRBJ2-1 | TRBV7-9 | . | CASKRGGTNEQFF | TGTGCCAGCAAAAGAGGGGGAACTAATGAGCAGTTCTTC
. | TRBJ2-1 | TRBV13 | . | CASSPGGSGNEQFF | TGTGCCAGCAGCCCCGGGGGTAGCGGCAATGAGCAGTTCTTC
. | TRBJ2-2 | TRBV29-1 | TRBD2 | CSVAQLAGGPGTGELFF | TGCAGCGTGGCCCAATTAGCGGGAGGGCCCGGCACCGGGGAGCTGTTTTTT
few | TRBJ2-1 | TRBV28 | TRBD1 | CASSLFKTGASNEQFF | TGTGCCAGCAGTTTATTTAAGACAGGGGCATCGAATGAGCAGTTCTTC
. | TRBJ2-7 | TRBV2 | . | CASSAPYEQYF | TGTGCCAGCAGTGCTCCCTACGAGCAGTACTTC
. | TRBJ2-1 | TRBV29-1 | . | CSAGTGDGNEQFF | TGCAGCGCCGGGACTGGCGATGGGAATGAGCAGTTCTTC
. | TRBJ1-6 | TRBV25-1 | TRBD1 | CASSESGQGAIWNSPLHF | TGTGCCAGCAGTGAATCAGGACAGGGGGCGATTTGGAATTCACCCCTCCACTTT
few | TRBJ2-1 | TRBV19 | TRBD2 | CASSRVTSGIGTSYNEQFF | TGTGCCAGTAGTAGGGTGACTAGCGGGATCGGTACGTCCTACAATGAGCAGTTCTTC
. | TRBJ2-5 | TRBV11-2 | TRBD2 | CASSSLGGTRRVETQYF | TGTGCCAGCAGCTCCCTGGGAGGGACCAGGAGGGTCGAGACCCAGTACTTC
. | TRBJ1-1 | TRBV11-1 | . | CASSLGALVNTEAFF | TGTGCCAGCAGCTTAGGAGCCCTAGTGAACACTGAAGCTTTCTTT
once | TRBJ1-4 | TRBV2 | TRBD1 | CASSRPTGLNEKLFF | TGTGCCAGCAGTCGCCCGACAGGGCTCAATGAAAAACTGTTTTTT
. | TRBJ1-5 | TRBV27 | TRBD1 | CASRATDRVNQPQHF | TGTGCCAGCAGGGCCACGGACAGGGTAAATCAGCCCCAGCATTTT
. | TRBJ2-3 | TRBV7-2 | TRBD1 | CASSFRDRGSDTQYF | TGTGCCAGCAGCTTCCGGGACAGGGGGTCAGATACGCAGTATTTT
once | TRBJ2-7 | TRBV7-2 | TRBD1 | CASSIQGTVSYEQYF | TGTGCCAGCAGCATCCAGGGGACAGTATCCTACGAGCAGTACTTC
few | TRBJ2-7 | TRBV5-1 | TRBD2 | CASSLETGGAYEQYF | TGCGCCAGCAGCTTGGAGACGGGAGGGGCCTACGAGCAGTACTTC
few | TRBJ2-5 | TRBV6-5 | TRBD2 | CASSRGGLETQYF | TGTGCCAGCTCCCGGGGGGGGTTGGAGACCCAGTACTTC
. | TRBJ1-2 | TRBV7-9 | TRBD1 | CASSVPGTGEGYTF | TGTGCCAGCAGCGTACCGGGGACAGGGGAAGGCTACACCTTC
. | TRBJ2-3 | TRBV7-8 | . | CASSLGTARYRTDTQYF | TGTGCCAGCAGCTTAGGGACAGCCCGATATCGCACAGATACGCAGTATTTT
. | TRBJ1-5 | TRBV2 | TRBD1 | CASRPGGTNQPQHF | TGTGCCAGCAGGCCAGGGGGCACCAATCAGCCCCAGCATTTT
. | TRBJ2-3 | TRBV28 | . | CASSSLLAGWTDTQYF | TGTGCCAGCAGTTCCCTCCTTGCGGGATGGACAGATACGCAGTATTTT
once | TRBJ1-4 | TRBV28 | TRBD1 | CASRQETGGATNEKLFF | TGTGCCAGCCGCCAAGAGACAGGGGGGGCAACTAATGAAAAACTGTTTTTT
few | TRBJ2-1 | TRBV4-3 | . | CASSQDRVPDNEQFF | TGCGCCAGCAGCCAAGATCGGGTGCCCGACAATGAGCAGTTCTTC
. | TRBJ2-7 | TRBV29-1 | . | CSVEASGQIEQYF | TGCAGCGTTGAGGCTAGCGGACAGATCGAGCAGTACTTC
. | TRBJ1-2 | TRBV7-2 | . | CASSRTGSSPYGYTF | TGTGCCAGCTCCCGAACAGGGAGTTCCCCCTATGGCTACACCTTC
. | TRBJ2-1 | TRBV5-1 | TRBD2 | CASSLGGLAGGYSEQFF | TGCGCCAGCAGCTTGGGCGGACTAGCGGGAGGATACAGTGAGCAGTTCTTC
. | TRBJ2-5 | TRBV4-1 | TRBD2 | CASSQDERGETQYF | TGCGCCAGCAGCCAAGATGAGCGGGGGGAGACCCAGTACTTC